This T cell receptor beta chain was identified in a study of tumor-infiltrating lymphocytes in glioblastoma multiforme. TCRB libraries came from RNA via three nested multiplex PCR rounds. Input was approximately 0.48 ug total RNA, reverse-transcribed with a C-beta primer. Unique molecular identifiers were not described for the libraries. One entry per CDR3 protein results from TCRdb running MiXCR on the multiplex PCR reads. The sample has tens of thousands of distinct CDR3 sequences, about 64% seen once. General study findings and limits: Detected clone frequencies may not reflect cell counts, being RNA-based. Functional subtype sorting of these T cells was not performed.

The CDR3 has 13 residues. Deletions cut 11 bases from V and 2 bases from J, with 14 bases between. Germline values: CDR1 ENHRY, CDR2 SYGVKD. Regarding this clonotype: The antigen remains unidentified. The final CDR3 position lacks the conserved phenylalanine or tryptophan, pointing to a likely read error.

The V gene is TRBV10-3, the J gene TRBJ2-3; TRBD2 might be the D (5 bases). The sample taken for sequencing was brain tumor tissue. This TCR derives from a male donor with glioblastoma. CDR3 protein: CAGGYAHTDTQYL. The CDR3, as DNA: TGTGCCGGAGGATATGCCCACACAGATACGCAGTATTTA.